Below, 23 T cell receptor gamma chains from the same sample are listed, as sequenced in a study of human gamma delta and Vdelta1 T cells. No antigen has been identified for these receptors. TCRdb reanalysed the PCR reads via CATT. Counted here are 3,900 or so gamma-chain clones, approximately 15% occurring once; the ten biggest clones make up around 6.8%. The sequenced sample was Vdelta1 gamma-delta T cells from blood grown in culture (DOT cells). The receptor source for this set is a human donor in good health.

As to this clone: Other DNA sequences in the same sample also yield this CDR3. This sequence joins TRGV9 and TRGJ1 or TRGJ2. Unmatched junction bases numbered 2, after V lost 1 base and J lost 2 bases. There are 13 residues in the CDR3. CDR1 GITISATS and CDR2 ISYDGTV come from the germline V gene (reference sequence). In nucleotides, the CDR3 is TGTGCCTTGTGGGAGGTTCATTATTATAAGAAACTCTTT. It codes for CALWEVHYYKKLF.

Within the sample, this clone is medium-sized. The chain recombines TRGV2 with TRGJ1 or TRGJ2. V lost 3 bases to trimming and J lost 0 bases; unmatched junction nucleotides: 2. Germline V gene data show CDR1 as EGSNGY and CDR2 as YDSYNSKV. This CDR3 comprises 13 residues. The DNA for the CDR3 is TGTGCCACCTGGGACCAGAATTATTATAAGAAACTCTTT. Amino acids: CATWDQNYYKKLF.

This clone is medium-sized in the sample. The sample contains more than one DNA sequence encoding this CDR3. The chain couples TRGV2 to TRGJ1 or TRGJ2. Germline V gene sequence: CDR1 EGSNGY, CDR2 YDSYNSKV. Unmatched junction bases numbered 6, after V lost 0 bases and J lost 7 bases. This CDR3 has 13 amino acids. The CDR3 sequence: CATWDGLGYKKLF. DNA of the CDR3: TGTGCCACCTGGGACGGGCTGGGGTATAAGAAACTCTTT.

This clone was counted only a few times. The V and J genes are TRGV9 and TRGJ1 or TRGJ2. Germline CDR1 GITISATS, CDR2 ISYDGTV (reference sequence). V was clipped by 4 bases and J by 7 bases; unmatched bases: 4. The CDR3 runs 11 residues. The CDR3 loop reads CALWDRYKKLF. As DNA, the CDR3 is TGTGCCTTGTGGGACAGGTATAAGAAACTCTTT.

This clone was seen a few times. The V gene is TRGV8, the J gene TRGJP2. Trimming took 6 bases from V and 8 from J; bases not matched to a gene: 9. Germline-derived CDR1 and CDR2 are VENAVY and YDSYNSRV. The CDR3 is 13 residues long. CDR3 in DNA: TGTGCCACCTGGCTCGATGGAGATTGGATCAAGACGTTT. Translated: CATWLDGDWIKTF.

This clone has just a few counts. Other nucleotide sequences from this sample produce the same CDR3. The J gene is TRGJ1 or TRGJ2, the V gene TRGV2. V dropped 0 bases and J dropped 6; count of bases not matched to a gene: 5. This CDR3 contains 13 residues. Germline CDR1 reads EGSNGY; CDR2 reads YDSYNSKV. Here the CDR3 DNA reads TGTGCCACCTGGGACGGGCAAAGTTATAAGAAACTCTTT. It codes for CATWDGQSYKKLF.

The table lists this clone with a few counts. The rearrangement joins TRGV2 to TRGJP2. Germline V gene lookup returns CDR1 EGSNGY and CDR2 YDSYNSKV. The length of the CDR3 is 14 residues. V was pared by 12 bases and J by 4 bases, with 14 bases of the junction left unmatched. CDR3 in DNA: TGTGCCGCCGGGCCGAGGTCTAGTGATTGGATCAAGACGTTT. Translation gives CAAGPRSSDWIKTF.

This clone turned up a few times. V gene TRGV5 combines with J gene TRGJ1 or TRGJ2. The J segment lost 6 bases and the V segment lost 3 bases, leaving 11 bases of the junction unmatched. The CDR3 runs 14 residues. In germline, CDR1 is VINAFY, CDR2 YDVSNSKD. The CDR3 DNA sequence: TGTGCCACCTGGGACCCCCCCAGGAGTTATAAGAAACTCTTT. It is translated as CATWDPPRSYKKLF.

By sample share, this clone is large (0.1 to 1%). The chain combines TRGV5 with TRGJ1 or TRGJ2. V was pared by 0 bases and J by 6 bases, with 5 bases of the junction left unmatched. Per germline, CDR1 VINAFY and CDR2 YDVSNSKD. This CDR3 region has 13 residues. CDR3 region: CATWDRRAYKKLF. As DNA, the CDR3 is TGTGCCACCTGGGACAGGCGCGCTTATAAGAAACTCTTT.

The rearrangement joins TRGV9 to TRGJ1 or TRGJ2. Unmatched junction bases numbered 3, after V lost 2 bases and J lost 8 bases. CDR3 length: 11 amino acids. Looked up from germline, CDR1 is GITISATS and CDR2 is ISYDGTV (reference sequence). The CDR3 nucleotides are TGTGCCTTGTGGGAGGGGAATAAGAAACTCTTT. Translation gives CALWEGNKKLF.

Relative to its sample, this clone is medium-sized (0.01 to 0.1%). The chain recombines TRGV9 with TRGJ1 or TRGJ2. Looked up from germline, CDR1 is GITISATS and CDR2 is ISYDGTV (reference sequence). The CDR3 length is 14 residues. Trimming removed 7 bases from V and 1 base from J; junction bases left unmatched: 10. The CDR3 spells CALCLSQNYYKKLF. DNA for the CDR3: TGTGCCTTGTGTCTGTCGCAAAATTATTATAAGAAACTCTTT.

V and J are TRGV10 and TRGJP2. TRGV10 is filed as an ORF, its function uncertain. V lost 8 bases to trimming and J lost 1 base; unmatched junction nucleotides: 14. The CDR3 consists of 17 residues. CDR3 nucleotides: TGTGCTGCGTGGGATCCCCAAGATGTTAGTAGTGATTGGATCAAGACGTTT. Amino acids: CAAWDPQDVSSDWIKTF.

The V gene is TRGV9, the J gene TRGJ1 or TRGJ2. The germline V gene has CDR1 GITISATS and CDR2 ISYDGTV (reference sequence). The CDR3 runs to 12 residues. Trimming at V came to 1 base and at J to 7 bases, leaving 4 bases not matched to a gene. CDR3 bases: TGTGCCTTGTGGGAGGTACCCTATAAGAAACTCTTT. Protein product: CALWEVPYKKLF.

This clone was found a few times. A much larger clonotype is one base distant, so this may be a read error. This rearrangement joins TRGV2 to TRGJ1 or TRGJ2. Germline V gives CDR1 EGSNGY, CDR2 YDSYNSKV. After removal of 0 bases from V and 12 bases from J, the junction contained 5 bases not matched to a gene. The CDR3 is 11 residues long. The CDR3 sequence is CATWDGPAKLF. The CDR3 coding sequence is TGTGCCACCTGGGACGGGCCGGCGAAACTCTTT.

The V gene is TRGV2, the J gene TRGJ1 or TRGJ2. This CDR3 has 15 residues. J was trimmed by 9 bases and V by 0 bases; bases with no gene match: 14. Germline assignment: CDR1 EGSNGY and CDR2 YDSYNSKV. The CDR3 region is CATWDGHPFSPKKLF. The CDR3 nucleotides are TGTGCCACCTGGGACGGGCACCCCTTTTCCCCTAAGAAACTCTTT.

Sample share makes this clone medium-sized. This rearrangement joins TRGV3 to TRGJ1 or TRGJ2. This CDR3 region has 14 residues. Germline values: CDR1 VTNTFY, CDR2 YDVSTARD (reference sequence). The V segment lost 6 bases and the J segment 3 bases; nucleotides outside the gene matches: 11. This CDR3 is CATWLIRGYYKKLF. Here the CDR3 DNA reads TGTGCCACCTGGCTTATACGGGGTTATTATAAGAAACTCTTT.

This clone counts as large. The chain uses TRGV5 and TRGJ1 or TRGJ2. Germline V lookup: CDR1 VINAFY, CDR2 YDVSNSKD. V shed 1 base, J shed 2 bases, and the junction held 8 bases outside the gene matches. This CDR3 is 15 amino acids long. The CDR3 DNA reads as TGTGCCACCTGGGACAGCGGCATGCATTATTATAAGAAACTCTTT. This codes for CATWDSGMHYYKKLF.

This clone was picked up a small number of times. The junction departs from germline at one end; a sequencing error may be responsible. V and J are TRGV3 and TRGJ1 or TRGJ2. The CDR3 extends over 13 amino acids. CDR1 and CDR2 from the germline V gene are VTNTFY and YDVSTARD (reference sequence). The CDR3 region is CATWDPNYYKRLF. DNA for the CDR3: TGTGCCACCTGGGACCCGAATTATTATAAGAGACTCTTT.

The rearrangement uses TRGV10 and TRGJP1. TRGV10 is an ORF; its function is uncertain. After removal of 8 bases from V and 5 bases from J, the junction contained 9 bases not matched to a gene. The CDR3 sequence is 14 residues long. As DNA, the CDR3 is TGTGCTGCGTGGGATTATGTAACTGGTTGGTTCAAGATATTT. Protein sequence: CAAWDYVTGWFKIF.

By sample fraction, this clone is large. Other DNA variants within this sample encode the same CDR3. The chain links TRGV4 to TRGJ1 or TRGJ2. In germline, CDR1 is EGSTGY, CDR2 YDSYTSSV. The CDR3 is 13 residues long. The V and J ends lost 0 bases and 1 base, in that order; junction bases with no gene match: 0. CDR3 region: CATWDGNYYKKLF. Written as DNA, the CDR3 is TGTGCCACCTGGGATGGGAATTATTATAAGAAACTCTTT.

By sample fraction, this clone is medium-sized. The junction differs from germline at one of its ends, possibly a read error. The chain recombines TRGV9 with TRGJP2. The CDR3 has 14 amino acids. Germline CDR1 GITISATS, CDR2 ISYDGTV (reference sequence). CDR3 loop: CALWAVRSDWIKTF. The CDR3 bases are TGTGCCTTGTGGGCGGTGAGGAGTGATTGGATCAAGACGTTT.

This sequence joins TRGV4 and TRGJ1 or TRGJ2. There are 15 residues in the CDR3. The trim removed 0 bases at V and 2 bases at J, leaving 7 bases unmatched. CDR1 EGSTGY and CDR2 YDSYTSSV come from the germline V gene. CDR3 region: CATWDGLPYYYKKLF. CDR3 DNA sequence: TGTGCCACCTGGGATGGGCTACCGTATTATTATAAGAAACTCTTT.

In its sample, this clone is medium-sized. The chain recombines TRGV10 with TRGJ1 or TRGJ2. TRGV10 is known as an ORF, though its function is uncertain. The CDR3 contains 15 residues. The V and J ends lost 8 bases and 0 bases, in that order; junction bases with no gene match: 11. In nucleotides, the CDR3 is TGTGCTGCGTGGGATACCTCTCTGAATTATTATAAGAAACTCTTT. Protein sequence: CAAWDTSLNYYKKLF.